The 24 T cell receptor beta chains below were found in one sample sequenced in a study of beta chain features in type 1 diabetes (dated by TCRdb to 2017 to 2018). These receptors are not linked to any known antigen. The study at large found these results: In all four CD4+ subsets, TCRB CDR3 length was moderately but significantly shorter in type 1 diabetes patients.

The library was produced with the immunoSEQ multiplex PCR assay. The entire isolated RNA was reverse transcribed using the High Capacity cDNA Reverse Transcription Kit, and thus expressed TCRB transcripts were sequenced. The clones in this table, taken by TCRdb from immuneACCESS, are in-frame only. Not every clone is retained; where verified, under half of the shortfall comes from an unresolved V gene, and the cause of the rest is unknown. The sample yields about 650,000 clones; about an eighth were counted once. Around 0.12% of the sample is taken by the ten largest. What was sequenced was naive CD4+ T cells from blood. The cell subset or site label, read with the paper, signifies: true naive CD4+ T cells. The source of these receptors is a man younger than 45 with type 1 diabetes.

J is TRBJ2-3 and V is TRBV10-3; D unresolved. Germline V gene data show CDR1 as ENHRY and CDR2 as SYGVKD. The CDR3 loop spans 14 amino acids. The ends were cut back, 6 bases at V and 4 bases at J, with 14 bases in the middle. This CDR3 reads CAISPGSVADTQYF. CDR3 DNA: TGTGCCATCAGCCCCGGGTCGGTGGCAGATACGCAGTATTTT.

This clone showed up just a few times. This chain uses TRBV30 with TRBJ2-3; the D gene is possibly TRBD1 (5 bases). CDR3 length: 16 residues. With 3 bases removed from V and 2 bases from J, the gap between germline ends came to 18 bases. CDR1 and CDR2 from the germline V gene are GTSNPN and SVGIG (reference sequence). CDR3 sequence reads: CAWRLKGIIDTDTQYF. The DNA of the CDR3 is TGTGCCTGGAGACTCAAGGGGATCATTGACACAGATACGCAGTATTTT. The variable domain in full, with the rest retrieved from reference TRBV30 and TRBJ2-3, is SQTIHQWPATLVQPVGSPLSLECTVEGTSNPNLYWYRQAAGRGLQLLFYSVGIGQISSEVPQNLSASRPQDRQFILSSKKLLLSDSGFYLCAWRLKGIIDTDTQYFGPGTRLTVL.

The chain carries TRBV7-8 and TRBJ1-1; 7 bases line up with TRBD1. V shed 1 base, J shed 0 bases, and the junction held 2 bases outside the gene matches. CDR1 is SGHVS and CDR2 is FQNEAQ in the germline V gene. The CDR3 is 15 residues long. The CDR3 sequence is CASSLEDRLNTEAFF. CDR3 sequence (DNA): TGTGCCAGCAGCTTAGAGGACAGGTTGAACACTGAAGCTTTCTTT.

The chain links TRBV6-5 to TRBJ2-5, with D unresolved. CDR3 length: 14 amino acids. CDR1 is MNHEY, CDR2 SVGAGI, per germline. V was pared by 0 bases and J by 4 bases, with 9 bases between. The CDR3 coding sequence is TGTGCCAGCAGTTACTCGACCAGTGGAGAGACCCAGTACTTC. Translating it yields CASSYSTSGETQYF.

V and J are TRBV5-4 and TRBJ1-2; no reliable D call. V lost 6 bases, J lost 3 bases, and 12 bases lay in between. Germline-derived CDR1 and CDR2 are SGHNT and YYREEE (reference sequence). The CDR3 consists of 13 residues. The CDR3 nucleotides read TGTGCCAGCACCACGGGGATGGACTATGGCTACACCTTC. Translating it yields CASTTGMDYGYTF.

This chain links TRBV19 with TRBJ2-7; 10 positions agree with TRBD1. J was trimmed by 6 bases and V by 6 bases; bases with no gene match: 11. There are 15 residues in the CDR3. The germline V gene has CDR1 LNHDA and CDR2 SQIVND (reference sequence). The CDR3, as DNA: TGTGCCAGTAGAGAGCCGGGACAGGGGACGCGCGAGCAGTACTTC. It yields the protein CASREPGQGTREQYF.

The chain uses TRBV7-8 and TRBJ1-2; possible D gene TRBD1, 5 bases. The CDR3 is 16 residues long. V was trimmed by 8 bases and J by 0 bases, leaving 19 bases between them. Germline lookup yields CDR1 SGHVS and CDR2 FQNEAQ. The chain's CDR3 is CASFRGTEVANYGYTF. The CDR3 nucleotides read TGTGCCAGCTTTCGGGGCACAGAGGTCGCTAACTATGGCTACACCTTC.

The V gene is TRBV6-5, the J gene TRBJ2-1; D is uncertain. CDR3 length equals 15 residues. Germline V lookup: CDR1 MNHEY, CDR2 SVGAGI. The germline V and J ends were trimmed by 2 bases and 0 bases, with 8 bases remaining between them. The CDR3 sequence is CASSYGWSSYNEQFF. The CDR3 region has the DNA TGTGCCAGCAGTTACGGATGGAGCTCCTACAATGAGCAGTTCTTC.

This clone occurred a few times. The chain is built from TRBV7-3 and TRBJ2-5, with 7 bases identical to TRBD1. CDR1 and CDR2 from the germline V gene are SGHTA and FQGTGA. Losses at the gene ends were 2 bases for V and 5 bases for J; bases not matched to a gene: 5. The CDR3 totals 14 residues. The CDR3 loop reads CASSLGDRIETQYF. CDR3 nucleotides: TGTGCCAGCAGCTTAGGGGACAGAATTGAGACCCAGTACTTC. The variable domain in full, with the rest retrieved from reference TRBV7-3 and TRBJ2-5, is GAGVSQTPSNKVTEKGKYVELRCDPISGHTALYWYRQSLGQGPEFLIYFQGTGAADDSGLPNDRFFAVRPEGSVSTLKIQRTERGDSAVYLCASSLGDRIETQYFGPGTRLLVL.

The chain couples TRBV11-1 to TRBJ2-5; 7 bases are shared with TRBD2. This CDR3 is built from 15 residues. The V gene's germline CDR1 is SGHAT and CDR2 FQDESV (reference sequence). Trimming cost V 5 bases and J 4 bases; bases outside gene matches: 10. The CDR3 region is CASSPGTTLTETQYF. The DNA for the CDR3 is TGTGCCAGCAGCCCCGGGACTACCTTAACAGAGACCCAGTACTTC.

This clone was counted a few times. The chain employs TRBV30 and TRBJ2-5, with D possibly matching TRBD1 (5 bases). V lost 5 bases and J 1 base, leaving 11 bases between the germline ends. The CDR3 consists of 13 residues. Germline assignment: CDR1 GTSNPN and CDR2 SVGIG (reference sequence). The DNA of the CDR3 is TGTGCCTGGGGAAATGGGGCCCAAGAGACCCAGTACTTC. It codes for CAWGNGAQETQYF.

This clone was picked up a small number of times. J is TRBJ1-1 and V is TRBV5-1; 7 bases line up with TRBD1. The CDR3 length is 13 residues. The V segment lost 4 bases and the J segment 3 bases; nucleotides outside the gene matches: 3. The germline gives CDR1 SGHRS, CDR2 YFSETQ. The CDR3: CASSPGTDTEAFF. CDR3 coding DNA: TGCGCCAGCAGCCCCGGGACAGACACTGAAGCTTTCTTT. The variable domain in full, completed from reference TRBV5-1 and TRBJ1-1, reads KAGVTQTPRYLIKTRGQQVTLSCSPISGHRSVSWYQQTPGQGLQFLFEYFSETQRNKGNFPGRFSGRQFSNSRSEMNVSTLELGDSALYLCASSPGTDTEAFFGQGTRLTVV.

This clone has only a few counts. J is TRBJ2-5 and V is TRBV5-1; D unclear. CDR1 is SGHRS and CDR2 is YFSETQ in the germline V gene. Deletions cut 3 bases from V and 4 bases from J, with 10 bases between. The CDR3 loop spans 13 amino acids. The CDR3 spells CASSSSTRETQYF. DNA for the CDR3: TGCGCCAGCAGCTCTAGTACACGAGAGACCCAGTACTTC.

The V and J genes are TRBV6-5 and TRBJ2-1; TRBD1 matches at 7 bases. Unmatched junction bases numbered 2, after V lost 5 bases and J lost 4 bases. The CDR3 covers 13 residues. CDR1 and CDR2 (germline): MNHEY, SVGAGI. The CDR3 sequence is CASSRTGYNEQFF. The DNA for the CDR3 is TGTGCCAGCAGTCGGACAGGATACAATGAGCAGTTCTTC.

The rearrangement links TRBV7-9 to TRBJ2-7, with 8 bases matching TRBD1. Looked up from germline, CDR1 is SEHNR and CDR2 is FQNEAQ (reference sequence). V shed 6 bases, J shed 3 bases, and the junction held 1 base outside the gene matches. The CDR3 extends over 12 amino acids. CDR3 DNA sequence: TGTGCCAGCAGTACAGGGGGCTACGAGCAGTACTTC. It codes for CASSTGGYEQYF. Supplemented by reference TRBV7-9 and TRBJ2-7, the full variable domain reads DTGVSQNPRHKITKRGQNVTFRCDPISEHNRLYWYRQTLGQGPEFLTYFQNEAQLEKSRLLSDRFSAERPKGSFSTLEIQRTEQGDSAMYLCASSTGGYEQYFGPGTRLTVT.

This clone has only a few counts. V and J are TRBV12-5 and TRBJ2-4; no clear D gene. This CDR3 spans 12 amino acids. Trimming left V 6 bases short and J 9 bases short, with 12 bases between. Germline V gene data show CDR1 as LGHNT and CDR2 as FRNRAP. The CDR3 reads CASGTQGGIQYF. CDR3 coding DNA: TGTGCTAGTGGCACCCAAGGCGGCATTCAGTACTTC. Supplemented by reference TRBV12-5 and TRBJ2-4, the full variable domain reads DARVTQTPRHKVTEMGQEVTMRCQPILGHNTVFWYRQTMMQGLELLAYFRNRAPLDDSGMPKDRFSAEMPDATLATLKIQPSEPRDSAVYFCASGTQGGIQYFGAGTRLSVL.

This clone was counted a few times. This sequence joins TRBV18 and TRBJ2-1; 8 bases are shared with TRBD2. Germline assignment: CDR1 KGHSH and CDR2 LQKENI. This CDR3 comprises 15 residues. V dropped 0 bases and J dropped 5; count of bases not matched to a gene: 3. Written as DNA, the CDR3 is TGTGCCAGCTCACCACCGAGCGGGGGCCACAATGAGCAGTTCTTC. Protein sequence: CASSPPSGGHNEQFF.

This clone was detected a few times. The V gene is TRBV25-1, the J gene TRBJ2-3; D call uncertain. The CDR3 totals 16 residues. Between the trimmed V and J ends, which lost 2 bases and 0 bases, there was a span of 12 bases. The germline gives CDR1 MGHDK, CDR2 SYGVNS. DNA for the CDR3: TGTGCCAGCAGTGAACTTAGGGATCCGAGCACAGATACGCAGTATTTT. Its translation is CASSELRDPSTDTQYF.

With respect to this clone: The sample contains more than one DNA sequence encoding this CDR3. The CDR3: CASSRNTGELFF. Written as DNA, the CDR3 is TGTGCCAGCAGTAGGAACACCGGGGAGCTGTTTTTT. The chain has TRBV2 and TRBJ2-2; D uncertain. CDR1 is SNHLY and CDR2 is FYNNEI in the germline V gene. CDR3 length: 12 amino acids. Between the trimmed V and J ends, which lost 5 bases and 1 base, there was a span of 2 bases.

V gene TRBV13 combines with J gene TRBJ2-7; TRBD1 aligns across 8 bases. CDR1 and CDR2 (germline): PRHDT, FYEKMQ (reference sequence). This CDR3 has 14 residues. V trimming: 5 bases; J trimming: 3 bases; junction bases outside the gene matches: 6. The CDR3 region has the DNA TGTGCCAGCAGCCCAGGACAGGGTCTCTACGAGCAGTACTTC. This codes for CASSPGQGLYEQYF.

The rearrangement joins TRBV4-3 to TRBJ2-2, with D tentatively TRBD1 (6 bases). CDR1 and CDR2 (germline): LGHNA, YSLEER. V was shortened by 4 bases and J by 7 bases, with 25 bases between the two germline ends. CDR3 length: 18 amino acids. The CDR3 DNA follows: TGCGCCAGCAGCCGACAACCCCGGGACAACCTAAACGTCGGGGAGCTGTTTTTT. Amino acid sequence: CASSRQPRDNLNVGELFF.

This clone showed up just a few times. The chain links TRBV29-1 to TRBJ1-6; D unresolved. Germline V gene sequence: CDR1 SQVTM, CDR2 ANQGSEA. The V gene lost 7 bases and the J gene lost 4 bases, with 8 bases spanning the gap. This CDR3 region has 12 residues. In DNA form, the CDR3 reads TGCAGCGCTAGGAAGTATAATTCACCCCTCCACTTT. This encodes CSARKYNSPLHF.

This clone appeared a few times. The V and J genes are TRBV13 and TRBJ1-4; 11 positions match TRBD1. From germline, CDR1 is PRHDT and CDR2 FYEKMQ (reference sequence). With 3 bases clipped from V and 9 bases from J, the junction kept 3 bases outside the gene matches. The CDR3 loop spans 14 amino acids. The DNA for the CDR3 is TGTGCCAGCAGCTTTGGACAGGGGGCGCAAAAACTGTTTTTT. Its translation is CASSFGQGAQKLFF. The full variable domain, in which reference TRBV13 and TRBJ1-4 provide the parts outside the CDR3, is AAGVIQSPRHLIKEKRETATLKCYPIPRHDTVYWYQQGPGQDPQFLISFYEKMQSDKGSIPDRFSAQQFSDYHSELNMSSLELGDSALYFCASSFGQGAQKLFFGSGTQLSVL.

This clone showed up just a few times. The V call is TRBV2, the J call TRBJ2-2; D is perhaps TRBD2 (7 bases). Trimming left V 2 bases short and J 4 bases short, with 14 bases between. Germline lookup yields CDR1 SNHLY and CDR2 FYNNEI. The length of the CDR3 is 16 residues. The CDR3 is CASSELAGAATGELFF. In DNA form, the CDR3 reads TGTGCCAGCAGTGAACTGGCGGGGGCCGCCACCGGGGAGCTGTTTTTT.